This T cell receptor beta chain stems from a study of blood T cell repertoires in COVID-19. Study-level information: PBMCs, B-cell-depleted T cells, or T cells provided the cDNA or gDNA that made up the material.

Deletions cut 4 bases from V and 0 bases from J, with 13 bases between. In germline, CDR1 is LGHNA, CDR2 YSLEER. This CDR3 has 16 residues. Only one count was recorded for this clone. Each participant's cohort was designated according to participant-reported clinical history. Authors' analysis steps: Amplified reference gene primers provided the basis for estimating nucleated cell counts. Produced via immunoSEQ multiplex PCR; TCRdb's table is partial and in-frame only. V and J calls and clone size come straight from that table; D and trimming were deduced from the DNA. Among about 340,000 clones, around 90% were seen once, and the ten largest hold approximately 17%.

The material sequenced was PBMCs or T cells enriched from blood (not recorded which). This clonotype was sampled from a woman in her thirties who had recovered from COVID-19. This sequence joins TRBV4-3 and TRBJ2-1, with a tentative D call TRBD2 (6 bases). The CDR3 reads CASSLGAGNSYNEQFF. CDR3 in DNA: TGCGCCAGCAGCCTTGGGGCGGGGAACTCCTACAATGAGCAGTTCTTC.